This T cell receptor beta chain was obtained from a study of control samples from healthy donors and cancer patients. The table lists this clone with a count of one. The CDR3 contains 13 residues. Germline V gene data show CDR1 as MDHEN and CDR2 as SYDVKM. With 6 bases clipped from V and 7 bases from J, the junction kept 9 bases outside the gene matches. The table came from immunoSEQ multiplex PCR; TCRdb's copy has only in-frame clones and leaves some out. The sample yields about 120,000 clones, more than 90% seen once. The TCR was taken from a man aged 18 to 29 in good health. The V gene is TRBV28, the J gene TRBJ2-7, with TRBD1 matching over 7 bases. The sample was blood. The CDR3 sequence is CASSRDRVGEQYF. DNA for the CDR3: TGTGCCAGCAGCCGCGACAGGGTGGGGGAGCAGTACTTC.